This T cell receptor beta chain emerged from a study of blood T cell repertoires in COVID-19. Turning to the study itself: Researchers got acute and convalescent COVID-19 samples from the United States, Italy and Spain. PBMCs, B-cell-depleted T cells, or T cells were the source of the cDNA or gDNA that made up the material.

The germline V gene has CDR1 LGHDT and CDR2 YNNKEL (reference sequence). The CDR3 is 18 amino acids. Trimming removed 2 bases from V and 4 bases from J, with 20 bases in between. In the original workflow: It was from reference gene primer amplification that nucleated cell counts were estimated. Produced via immunoSEQ multiplex PCR; TCRdb's table is partial and in-frame only. That table gives V, J and clone size, and the DNA gave D and trimming. The table has fewer than 200,000 clones, about 86% seen once. The J gene is TRBJ2-2, the V gene TRBV3-1 (or the pseudogene TRBV3-2); D might be TRBD1 (5 bases). The sequencing sample was made of peripheral blood. The source is a woman younger than 35 who had recovered from COVID-19. The CDR3 DNA reads as TGTGCCAGCAGCCAATCCCCTCGACAGTCTCCGGGCACCGGGGAGCTGTTTTTT. Amino acids: CASSQSPRQSPGTGELFF.